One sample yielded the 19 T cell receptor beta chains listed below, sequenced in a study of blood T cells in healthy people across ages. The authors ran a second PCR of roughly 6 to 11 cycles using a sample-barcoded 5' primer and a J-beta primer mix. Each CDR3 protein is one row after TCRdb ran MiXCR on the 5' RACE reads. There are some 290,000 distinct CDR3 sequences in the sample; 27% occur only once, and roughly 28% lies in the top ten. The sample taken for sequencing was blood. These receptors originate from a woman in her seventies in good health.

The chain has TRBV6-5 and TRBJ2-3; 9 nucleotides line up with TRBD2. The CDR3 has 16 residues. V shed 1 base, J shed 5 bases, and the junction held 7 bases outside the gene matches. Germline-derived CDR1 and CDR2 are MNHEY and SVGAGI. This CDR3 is CASSYLGLASGDTQYF. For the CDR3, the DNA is TGTGCCAGCAGTTACTTGGGACTAGCCTCCGGAGATACGCAGTATTTT.

CDR3 loop: CSVVGQTNYGYTF. In DNA form, the CDR3 reads TGCAGCGTGGTAGGACAGACTAACTATGGCTACACCTTC. The chain combines TRBV29-1 with TRBJ1-2; D possibly corresponds to TRBD1 (6 bases). The CDR3 length is 13 residues. Trimming shortened V by 6 bases and J by 0 bases, and 11 bases separated the two germline ends. CDR1 and CDR2 from the germline V gene are SQVTM and ANQGSEA.

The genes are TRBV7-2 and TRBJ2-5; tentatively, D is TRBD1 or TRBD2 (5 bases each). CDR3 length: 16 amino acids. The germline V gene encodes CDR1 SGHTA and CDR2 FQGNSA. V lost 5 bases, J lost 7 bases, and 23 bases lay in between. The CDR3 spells CASSQGPGILAGTQYF. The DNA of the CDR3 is TGTGCCAGCAGCCAGGGACCAGGGATTTTAGCCGGGACCCAGTACTTC. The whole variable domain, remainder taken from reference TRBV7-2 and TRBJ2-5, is GAGVSQSPSNKVTEKGKDVELRCDPISGHTALYWYRQSLGQGLEFLIYFQGNSAPDKSGLPSDRFSAERTGGSVSTLTIQRTQQEDSAVYLCASSQGPGILAGTQYFGPGTRLLVL.

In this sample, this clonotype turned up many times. The CDR3 DNA sequence: TGTGCCAGCAGCTTCGGGACTTACCAAGAGACCCAGTACTTC. Translating gives CASSFGTYQETQYF. The chain employs TRBV7-2 and TRBJ2-5; tentatively, D is TRBD2 (6 bases). The CDR3 covers 14 residues. CDR1 and CDR2 (germline): SGHTA, FQGNSA. V gave up 3 bases and J gave up 0 bases, with 8 bases separating them. Complete variable domain (other parts from reference TRBV7-2 and TRBJ2-5): GAGVSQSPSNKVTEKGKDVELRCDPISGHTALYWYRQSLGQGLEFLIYFQGNSAPDKSGLPSDRFSAERTGGSVSTLTIQRTQQEDSAVYLCASSFGTYQETQYFGPGTRLLVL.

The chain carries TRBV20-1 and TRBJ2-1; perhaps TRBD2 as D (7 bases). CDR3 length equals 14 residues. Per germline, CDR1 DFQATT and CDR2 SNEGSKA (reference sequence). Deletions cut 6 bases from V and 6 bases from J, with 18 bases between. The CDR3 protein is CSASEGGEGNEQFF. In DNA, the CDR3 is TGCAGTGCCTCCGAGGGGGGGGAGGGCAATGAGCAGTTCTTC.

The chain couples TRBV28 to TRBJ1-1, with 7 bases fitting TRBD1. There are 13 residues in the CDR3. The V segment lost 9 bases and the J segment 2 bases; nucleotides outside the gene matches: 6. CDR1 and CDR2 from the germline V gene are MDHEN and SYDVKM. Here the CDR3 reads CASRGTENTEAFF. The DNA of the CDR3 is TGTGCCAGTAGAGGGACAGAAAACACTGAAGCTTTCTTT.

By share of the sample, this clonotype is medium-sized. The CDR3 sequence: CSVFTTSYEQYF. For the CDR3, the DNA is TGCAGCGTTTTTACGACCTCCTACGAGCAGTACTTC. The V call is TRBV29-1, the J call TRBJ2-7, with D unresolved. The length of the CDR3 is 12 residues. V lost 5 bases and J 0 bases, leaving 8 bases between the germline ends. Germline CDR1 SQVTM, CDR2 ANQGSEA.

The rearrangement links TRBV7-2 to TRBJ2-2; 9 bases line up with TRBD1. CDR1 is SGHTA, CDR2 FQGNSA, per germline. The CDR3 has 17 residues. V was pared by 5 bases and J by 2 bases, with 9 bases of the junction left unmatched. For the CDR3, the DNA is TGTGCCAGCAGCGCGCTCCGGGACAGGGTAAACACCGGGGAGCTGTTTTTT. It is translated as CASSALRDRVNTGELFF.

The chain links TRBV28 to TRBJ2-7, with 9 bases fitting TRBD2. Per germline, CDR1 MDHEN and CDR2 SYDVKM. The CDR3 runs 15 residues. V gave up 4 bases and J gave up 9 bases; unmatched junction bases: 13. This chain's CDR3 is CASSSAGREGPVQYF. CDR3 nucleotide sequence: TGTGCCAGCAGTTCCGCCGGGCGGGAGGGCCCTGTGCAGTACTTC.

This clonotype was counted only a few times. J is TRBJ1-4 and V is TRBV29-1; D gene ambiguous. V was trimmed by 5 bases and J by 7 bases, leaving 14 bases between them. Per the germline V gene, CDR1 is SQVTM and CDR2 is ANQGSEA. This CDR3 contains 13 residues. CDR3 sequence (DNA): TGCAGCGTTCGGAGAAGCAAGGGTGAAAAACTGTTTTTT. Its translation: CSVRRSKGEKLFF.

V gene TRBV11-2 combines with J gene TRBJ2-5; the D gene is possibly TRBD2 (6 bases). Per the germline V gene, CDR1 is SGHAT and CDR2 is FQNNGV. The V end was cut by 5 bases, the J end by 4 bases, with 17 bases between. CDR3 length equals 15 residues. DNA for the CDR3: TGTGCCAGCAGCGCGGCGACGGGGGTAACAGAGACCCAGTACTTC. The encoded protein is CASSAATGVTETQYF.

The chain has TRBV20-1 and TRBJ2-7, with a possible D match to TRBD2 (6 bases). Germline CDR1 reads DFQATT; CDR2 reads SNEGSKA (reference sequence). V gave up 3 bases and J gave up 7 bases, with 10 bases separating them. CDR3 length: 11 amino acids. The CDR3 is CSARSGGEQYF. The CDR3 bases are TGCAGTGCTAGGAGTGGGGGGGAGCAGTACTTC.

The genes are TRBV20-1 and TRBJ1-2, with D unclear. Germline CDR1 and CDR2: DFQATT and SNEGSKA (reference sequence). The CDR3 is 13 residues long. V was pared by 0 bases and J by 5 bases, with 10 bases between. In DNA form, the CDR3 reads TGCAGTGCTAGAGAGGGCTTAGGGTATGGCTACACCTTC. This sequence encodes CSAREGLGYGYTF.

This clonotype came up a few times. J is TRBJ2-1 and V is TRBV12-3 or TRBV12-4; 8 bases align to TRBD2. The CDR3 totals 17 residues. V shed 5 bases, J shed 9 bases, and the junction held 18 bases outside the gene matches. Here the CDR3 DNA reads TGTGCCAGCAGTGCCCAACTCACCGGGACTAGGGATAGTGAGCAGTTCTTC. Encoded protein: CASSAQLTGTRDSEQFF.

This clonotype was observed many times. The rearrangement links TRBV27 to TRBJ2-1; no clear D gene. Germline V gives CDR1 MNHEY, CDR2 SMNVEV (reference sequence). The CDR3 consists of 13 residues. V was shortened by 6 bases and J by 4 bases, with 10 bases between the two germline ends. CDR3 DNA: TGTGCCAGCAGGCCACGACGGTACAATGAGCAGTTCTTC. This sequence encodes CASRPRRYNEQFF.

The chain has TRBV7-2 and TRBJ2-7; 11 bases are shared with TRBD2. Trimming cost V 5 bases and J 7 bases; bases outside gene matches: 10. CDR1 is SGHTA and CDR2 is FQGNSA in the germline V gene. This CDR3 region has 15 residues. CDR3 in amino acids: CASSQWTSGSREQYF. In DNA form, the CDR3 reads TGTGCCAGCAGCCAGTGGACTAGCGGGTCTCGAGAGCAGTACTTC.

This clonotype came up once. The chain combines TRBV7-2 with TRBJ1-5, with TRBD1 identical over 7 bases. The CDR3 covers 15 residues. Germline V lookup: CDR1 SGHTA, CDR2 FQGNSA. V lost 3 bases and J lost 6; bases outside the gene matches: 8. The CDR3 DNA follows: TGTGCCAGCAGCTTGGACTCAGGGGGGCGTCAGCCCCAGCATTTT. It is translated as CASSLDSGGRQPQHF.

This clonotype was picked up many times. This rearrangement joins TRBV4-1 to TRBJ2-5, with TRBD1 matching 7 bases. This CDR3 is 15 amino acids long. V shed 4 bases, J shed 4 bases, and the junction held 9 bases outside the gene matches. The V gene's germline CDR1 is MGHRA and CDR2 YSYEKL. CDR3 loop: CASSLVGTVRETQYF. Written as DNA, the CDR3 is TGCGCCAGCAGCCTAGTCGGGACAGTCAGAGAGACCCAGTACTTC.

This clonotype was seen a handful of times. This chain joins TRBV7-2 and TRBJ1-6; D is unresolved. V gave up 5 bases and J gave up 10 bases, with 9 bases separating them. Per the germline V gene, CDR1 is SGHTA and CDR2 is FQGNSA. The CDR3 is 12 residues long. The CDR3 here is CASSASVSPLHF. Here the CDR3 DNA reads TGTGCCAGCAGCGCTAGCGTGTCACCCCTCCACTTT.